This T cell receptor beta chain was captured by sequencing in a study of shared clonotypes between healthy human individuals. The overall study: Each donor contributed plates that comprised three CD4 naive, three CD4 memory, two CD8 naive and one CD8 memory. Study-wide results and limits: Naive subsets typically showed greater estimated richness than memory subsets. Read depth was anticipated to influence clonotype sharing among donors.

Terminally differentiated effector memory CD45RA+ cells were excluded by CCR7 positive selection of CD45RO-negative cells. In the authors' methods: Filtering differed since immunoSEQ provided only junctions, with no quality scores. This table comes from immunoSEQ multiplex PCR, and its TCRdb copy is limited to in-frame clones, with some not included. The DNA gave D and trimming, while V, J and clone size come from that table. The data hold about 2.1 million clones, with roughly 93% observed a single time. About this clone itself: Antigen: not known.

V shed 3 bases, J shed 6 bases, and the junction held 6 bases outside the gene matches. The germline V gene has CDR1 SGDLS and CDR2 YYNGEE. This CDR3 spans 14 amino acids. The sample taken for sequencing was naive CD8+ T cells from PBMCs. This TCR derives from a man aged 18 to 29 in good health. Some clones in this sample may be carry-over from other donors' samples. The chain uses TRBV9 and TRBJ1-5; 7 nucleotides align to TRBD1. CDR3: CASSEGGGGQPQHF. The CDR3 nucleotides read TGTGCCAGCAGCGAAGGGGGCGGCGGTCAGCCCCAGCATTTT.